The 11 T cell receptor beta chains listed next were all sequenced from one sample in a study of T cells in Graves' hyperthyroidism and ophthalmopathy. The TCR beta CDR3 regions underwent amplification using RNA transcripts as the source. HTBI primers drove first-round RT-PCR of the TCR CDR3. TCRdb analysed the multiplex PCR reads with MiXCR anew, one entry per CDR3 protein. The table records about 700,000 distinct CDR3 sequences, roughly 46% of them present only once. Sequencing was carried out using peripheral blood or thyroid tissue (not recorded which). The receptors were sampled from an adult man with Graves' disease, either hyperthyroidism or ophthalmopathy (not recorded which).

The V gene is TRBV19, the J gene TRBJ2-7; D unresolved. The CDR3 extends over 14 amino acids. V lost 6 bases and J 2 bases, leaving 14 bases between the germline ends. The germline gives CDR1 LNHDA, CDR2 SQIVND (reference sequence). The CDR3 protein is CASRQQQTAYEQYF. The DNA of the CDR3 is TGTGCCAGTAGACAACAGCAAACTGCCTACGAGCAGTACTTC.

This clonotype was picked up many times. The V and J genes are TRBV19 and TRBJ1-5, with D uncertain. Trimming cost V 3 bases and J 2 bases, with 8 bases left between them. The CDR3 spans 14 residues. Germline lookup yields CDR1 LNHDA and CDR2 SQIVND (reference sequence). The CDR3 DNA is TGTGCCAGTAGTATGTTCGTGGGCAATCAGCCCCAGCATTTT. It yields the protein CASSMFVGNQPQHF.

This chain links TRBV2 with TRBJ1-6; the match to TRBD1 covers 7 bases. J lost 4 bases, V lost 5 bases, and 8 bases had no gene match. This CDR3 spans 16 amino acids. Germline CDR1 is SNHLY and CDR2 is FYNNEI. Here the CDR3 DNA reads TGTGCCAGCAGTTACCTGACAGGGACTTATAATTCACCCCTCCACTTT. It encodes CASSYLTGTYNSPLHF.

Comment on this clonotype: This may stem from a read error, because a much larger clone lies one nucleotide away. The chain employs TRBV7-2 and TRBJ1-2; D ambiguous. The CDR3 length is 15 residues. Germline assignment: CDR1 SGHTA and CDR2 FQGNSA. Trimming stripped 4 bases from V and 0 bases from J, with 12 bases between. The CDR3 spells CASSSGVGSNYGYTF. CDR3 coding DNA: TGTGCCAGCAGCTCAGGCGTCGGATCTAACTATGGCTACACCTTC.

In this sample, this clonotype turned up many times. The chain uses TRBV12-3 or TRBV12-4 and TRBJ1-2, with unresolved D. CDR3 length equals 13 residues. V was cut by 7 bases and J by 2 bases, with 11 bases left in between. CDR3 in DNA: TGTGCCAGCACGGGCACCGTAAACTATGGCTACACCTTC. Protein sequence: CASTGTVNYGYTF.

This clonotype was observed many times. The genes are TRBV7-9 and TRBJ1-2; D gene unclear. The CDR3 is 14 amino acids. V was shortened by 7 bases and J by 4 bases, with 16 bases between the two germline ends. Germline CDR1 SEHNR, CDR2 FQNEAQ (reference sequence). The CDR3 DNA reads as TGTGCCAGCACGGACGGACTCACGATCTATGGCTACACCTTC. This gives the protein CASTDGLTIYGYTF.

This chain uses TRBV7-8 with TRBJ2-7; TRBD1 agrees at 10 bases. V lost 5 bases and J lost 3; bases outside the gene matches: 16. CDR1 SGHVS and CDR2 FQNEAQ come from the germline V gene. This CDR3 has 18 residues. For the CDR3, the DNA is TGTGCCAGCAGCCAGGACAGGGGGGACATTTCCACTTTCTACGAGCAGTACGTC. Its translation is CASSQDRGDISTFYEQYV.

The chain recombines TRBV7-3 with TRBJ2-5; D may be TRBD1 or TRBD2 (5 bases each). Gene TRBJ2-1 matches the end of the DNA better, so the J call may be wrong. This CDR3 is built from 14 residues. CDR1 and CDR2 (germline): SGHTA, FQGTGA. The CDR3 sequence: CASSLGDGANEQFF. The CDR3 DNA is TGTGCCAGCAGCTTAGGGGACGGCGCAAATGAGCAGTTCTTC.

The chain carries TRBV2 and TRBJ1-5; unclear D gene. Germline-derived CDR1 and CDR2 are SNHLY and FYNNEI. The CDR3 covers 14 residues. V shed 8 bases and J shed 4 bases, with 15 bases lying between them. The CDR3 DNA reads as TGTGCCAGCGTTGTCGTCGGGAGTAATCAGCCCCAGCATTTT. As protein: CASVVVGSNQPQHF.

There are many counts of this clonotype. V and J are TRBV2 and TRBJ1-6; the D gene is possibly TRBD1 (6 bases). This CDR3 comprises 13 residues. Germline CDR1 reads SNHLY; CDR2 reads FYNNEI. Trimming left V 7 bases short and J 3 bases short, with 7 bases between. CDR3 residues: CASNRDYNSPLHF. CDR3 DNA sequence: TGTGCCAGCAACAGGGACTATAATTCACCCCTCCACTTT.

The J gene is TRBJ2-5, the V gene TRBV20-1, with TRBD1 matching over 8 bases. From germline, CDR1 is DFQATT and CDR2 SNEGSKA (reference sequence). V lost 4 bases, J lost 9 bases, and 13 bases stayed unmatched. The CDR3 covers 14 residues. CDR3 protein: CSATGQGGNQPQYF. DNA for the CDR3: TGCAGTGCTACAGGACAGGGCGGCAATCAGCCCCAGTACTTC.